A selection of T cell receptor beta chains follows, all from one sample in a study of beta chain features in type 1 diabetes. Libraries were prepared by immunoSEQ multiplex PCR; TCRdb keeps only in-frame clonotypes and omits some of them. The sample consists of a few hundred thousand clones, 8.5% to 10% of them appearing once. The sequencing input was central memory CD4+ T cells from blood. All receptors derive from a young man with type 1 diabetes. Both conserved end residues are part of each CDR3. Each record gives: CDR3 protein, CDR3 DNA, D gene, V gene, clone size, J gene. The D gene is left open where the match is weak. Rows give clone size only sometimes, using once, few, many, or a class for an expanded clone.

CDR3aa: CSVAGTEDYEQYF; CDR3nt: TGCAGCGTGGCCGGGACAGAAGACTACGAGCAGTACTTC; d_gene: TRBD1; v_gene: TRBV29-1; abundance: few; j_gene: TRBJ2-7
CDR3aa: CSALTSGTAYEQYF; CDR3nt: TGCAGCGCCCTGACATCTGGGACAGCCTACGAGCAGTACTTC; d_gene: TRBD1; v_gene: TRBV29-1; abundance: few; j_gene: TRBJ2-7
CDR3aa: CAWSGGYEQYF; CDR3nt: TGTGCCTGGAGTGGGGGGTACGAGCAGTACTTC; d_gene: NA; v_gene: TRBV30; abundance: NA; j_gene: TRBJ2-7
CDR3aa: CARGAGGPSFQETQYF; CDR3nt: TGTGCCAGAGGAGCGGGAGGGCCCTCCTTCCAAGAGACCCAGTACTTC; d_gene: TRBD2; v_gene: TRBV6-4; abundance: NA; j_gene: TRBJ2-5
CDR3aa: CSPLPGYEQYF; CDR3nt: TGCAGCCCTCTCCCAGGCTACGAGCAGTACTTC; d_gene: NA; v_gene: TRBV20-1; abundance: NA; j_gene: TRBJ2-7
CDR3aa: CASSLTGGTTQETQYF; CDR3nt: TGTGCCAGCAGCTTAACGGGAGGGACTACCCAGGAGACCCAGTACTTC; d_gene: TRBD2; v_gene: TRBV7-3; abundance: NA; j_gene: TRBJ2-5
CDR3aa: CASSLSRLRGDTEAFF; CDR3nt: TGTGCCAGCAGCTTGTCCCGACTACGGGGAGACACTGAAGCTTTCTTT; d_gene: NA; v_gene: TRBV5-5; abundance: NA; j_gene: TRBJ1-1
CDR3aa: CATGWDRGYNEQFF; CDR3nt: TGTGCCACCGGGTGGGACAGGGGGTACAATGAGCAGTTCTTC; d_gene: TRBD1; v_gene: TRBV15; abundance: NA; j_gene: TRBJ2-1
CDR3aa: CAWSGGSEPQHF; CDR3nt: TGTGCCTGGAGTGGAGGATCTGAGCCCCAGCATTTT; d_gene: NA; v_gene: TRBV30; abundance: NA; j_gene: TRBJ1-5
CDR3aa: CASSRGGTGTEQETQYF; CDR3nt: TGTGCCAGCTCACGTGGTGGAACCGGGACAGAGCAAGAGACCCAGTACTTC; d_gene: TRBD1; v_gene: TRBV18; abundance: few; j_gene: TRBJ2-5
CDR3aa: CASSPSRVHEQFF; CDR3nt: TGTGCCAGCAGCCCCTCTAGGGTTCATGAGCAGTTCTTC; d_gene: NA; v_gene: TRBV7-9; abundance: many; j_gene: TRBJ2-1
CDR3aa: CASSLAGTNYEQYF; CDR3nt: TGTGCCAGCAGCTTAGCCGGGACAAATTACGAGCAGTACTTC; d_gene: NA; v_gene: TRBV11-2; abundance: NA; j_gene: TRBJ2-7
CDR3aa: CASSLSTGGATDTQYF; CDR3nt: TGTGCCAGCTCACTCTCGACAGGGGGGGCCACAGATACGCAGTATTTT; d_gene: TRBD1; v_gene: TRBV18; abundance: NA; j_gene: TRBJ2-3
CDR3aa: CASSLGDFYGYTF; CDR3nt: TGTGCCAGCAGCTTAGGGGATTTCTATGGCTACACCTTC; d_gene: NA; v_gene: TRBV7-6; abundance: NA; j_gene: TRBJ1-2
CDR3aa: CASSYTRDTYEQYF; CDR3nt: TGTGCCAGCAGTTACACCCGGGACACCTACGAGCAGTACTTC; d_gene: NA; v_gene: TRBV6-5; abundance: NA; j_gene: TRBJ2-7
CDR3aa: CASSVAGGDSYEQYF; CDR3nt: TGTGCCAGCAGTGTAGCGGGAGGGGACTCCTACGAGCAGTACTTC; d_gene: TRBD2; v_gene: TRBV28; abundance: many; j_gene: TRBJ2-7